This TCR beta chain was documented in a study of blood T cell repertoires in COVID-19 (dated by TCRdb to 2020 to 2021). Background on the whole study: Samples covering the acute and convalescent phases of COVID-19 were provided by collaborators in the United States, Italy and Spain. The material from the prospective study consisted of cDNA or gDNA derived from T cells, B-cell-depleted T cells, or PBMCs. Where available, HLA class I and class II types were obtained from metadata supplied by the sample provider rather than from assay-based typing. The sample metadata nearly always contained a de-identified subject ID, COVID-19 status, age in years and sex. A freely available public database, intended as a resource for researchers studying the immune response to SARS-CoV-2, is where the repertoires were released. The dataset comprised deeply sampled blood TCRbeta repertoires from subjects exposed to, actively infected with, or recovered from COVID-19. The samples were drawn from the first 160 participants of the ongoing ImmuneRACE study and from 950 to 1,500 subjects provided by 6 global collaborators.

TCRbeta CDR3 regions were amplified from genomic DNA by means of the immunoSEQ Assay, a bias-controlled multiplex PCR. The original methods were these. The number of nucleated cells in each sample was estimated by amplification of reference gene primers within the assay. Sequence reads were collapsed and filtered to measure the absolute abundance of every unique TCRbeta CDR3 rearrangement. For each sample, productive Simpson clonality was calculated by taking the square root of Simpson's diversity index across productive rearrangements. TCRdb obtained this table from immuneACCESS and retained in-frame rearrangements with V and J assigned. These tables miss some clones; where compared with another copy, unresolved V genes account for less than half of the shortfall, and the remainder is unexplained. The V and J calls and the clone size are those of that table, but D and trimming were determined from the DNA. This sample comprises about 150,000 clones, approximately 88% of them detected only once. The ten largest clones represent under 2.5% of the sample.

General conclusions and limits of the study: How much clinical and demographic metadata was included differed by source and by participant, and the metadata was provided uncurated.

With regard to this clone: Its antigen is unknown. One base away there is no much larger clone; base qualities are not given.

Whole blood was collected in K2EDTA tubes by collaborating institutions according to the institutions' own protocols. For TCRbeta analysis, collaborator samples were shipped as frozen whole blood, as isolated PBMCs, or as DNA extracted from either sample type. V ends up 4 bases short and J 2 bases short, with an unmatched junction base count of 9. According to the germline V gene, CDR1 reads SGHTA and CDR2 reads FQGNSA. From cysteine to phenylalanine, the CDR3 is 16 amino acids long. This entry keeps only the CDR3 DNA: 48 bases, framed from base 1. The sample comprised peripheral blood. The origin of this receptor is a man in his 70s with acute or convalescent COVID-19. The chain is made from TRBV7-2 and TRBJ2-3, with 7 middle bases fitting TRBD2. CDR3 reads: CASSYRTSASTDTQYF. The sequence in DNA is TGTGCCAGCAGCTACCGAACTAGCGCTTCCACAGATACGCAGTATTTT.